This T cell receptor (beta chain) comes out of a study of blood T cell repertoires in COVID-19. Germline V CDR1 and CDR2: MDHEN, SYDVKM. CDR3 length: 14 amino acids. V lost 7 bases, J lost 6 bases, and 8 bases stayed unmatched. Some clones are missing from TCRdb's copy, which holds only in-frame ones; the method was immunoSEQ multiplex PCR. Of about 110,000 clones listed, about four fifths are singletons. Source material: peripheral blood. The source of this sequence is a woman in her 70s with acute or convalescent COVID-19. The rearrangement links TRBV28 to TRBJ2-7; 11 nucleotides align to TRBD2. The CDR3 is CASNTLAGASEQYF. The CDR3 nucleotides are TGTGCCAGCAATACACTAGCGGGAGCCTCCGAGCAGTACTTC.